The next 24 T cell receptor beta chains were all read from a single sample in a study of blood T cell repertoires in COVID-19. Assay used: immunoSEQ multiplex PCR; TCRdb lists only in-frame clones, some missing. Of 150,000 or so clones in the sample, approximately 92% were seen once. The sample comprised peripheral blood. Source of these receptors: a man between 18 and 29 years old with COVID-19, enrolled during active disease.

This chain links TRBV11-2 with TRBJ2-1, with 8 bases lining up with TRBD1. From germline, CDR1 is SGHAT and CDR2 FQNNGV. V gave up 3 bases and J gave up 5 bases; unmatched junction bases: 12. The CDR3 contains 17 residues. Here the CDR3 reads CASSFRMTGEEDNEQFF. In DNA form, the CDR3 reads TGTGCCAGCAGCTTCCGGATGACAGGGGAGGAGGACAATGAGCAGTTCTTC.

This clone has just one count. The chain links TRBV10-1 to TRBJ2-7; TRBD1 aligns across 10 bases. Germline V gene lookup returns CDR1 WNHNN and CDR2 SYGVQD (reference sequence). V lost 6 bases and J lost 1; bases outside the gene matches: 6. This CDR3 has 15 residues. The CDR3 loop is CASSQGTGESYEQYF. As DNA, the CDR3 is TGCGCCAGCAGCCAGGGGACAGGGGAATCCTACGAGCAGTACTTC.

V usage is TRBV25-1 and J usage is TRBJ2-3, with TRBD2 identical over 13 bases. The CDR3 loop spans 17 amino acids. The V gene end was trimmed by 5 bases and the J gene end by 2 bases; junction bases not matched to a gene: 7. CDR1 and CDR2 (germline): MGHDK, SYGVNS. The CDR3 reads CASSRRTSGSSTDTQYF. The CDR3 DNA reads as TGTGCCAGCAGTAGACGGACTAGCGGGAGCTCCACAGATACGCAGTATTTT. The complete variable domain, with remaining parts taken from reference TRBV25-1 and TRBJ2-3, reads EADIYQTPRYLVIGTGKKITLECSQTMGHDKMYWYQQDPGMELHLIHYSYGVNSTEKGDLSSESTVSRIRTEHFPLTLESARPSHTSQYLCASSRRTSGSSTDTQYFGPGTRLTVL.

This clone was seen only once. A read error may account for a junction end that differs from germline. The V gene is TRBV7-7, the J gene TRBJ2-2; 11 bases align to TRBD2. This CDR3 has 15 residues. Germline V gene lookup returns CDR1 SSHAT and CDR2 FNYEAQ (reference sequence). This CDR3 reads CASSEGLAESGELFF. The CDR3 coding sequence is TGTGCTAGCAGCGAGGGACTAGCGGAATCCGGGGAGCTGTTTTTT.

This clone has just a few counts. Here the CDR3 reads CASSPDSLVEAFF. CDR3 nucleotide sequence: TGTGCCAGCAGTCCAGACAGTTTGGTAGAAGCTTTCTTT. This chain uses TRBV28 with TRBJ1-1; TRBD1 is a possible D gene (5 bases). This CDR3 is built from 13 residues. The V gene's germline CDR1 is MDHEN and CDR2 SYDVKM. Trimming pared 5 bases from V and 8 bases from J, leaving 15 bases between.

The rearrangement links TRBV7-2 to TRBJ2-2; 10 positions match TRBD2. The V and J ends lost 2 bases and 4 bases, in that order; junction bases with no gene match: 4. Per germline, CDR1 SGHTA and CDR2 FQGNSA. This CDR3 comprises 16 residues. Written as DNA, the CDR3 is TGTGCCAGCAGCTTACAAGCGGGAGGGACCACCGGGGAGCTGTTTTTT. Its protein product is CASSLQAGGTTGELFF.

The chain recombines TRBV29-1 with TRBJ2-4; D may be TRBD1 (5 bases). CDR1 and CDR2 from the germline V gene are SQVTM and ANQGSEA. V lost 4 bases and J lost 10, with 17 bases in between. The CDR3 runs to 13 residues. As DNA, the CDR3 is TGCAGCGTTGGAAGGAACAGGTTAGATATTCAGTACTTC. It encodes CSVGRNRLDIQYF.

The V gene is TRBV4-3, the J gene TRBJ2-7; 8 bases are a match to TRBD1. Germline-derived CDR1 and CDR2 are LGHNA and YSLEER. Trimming removed 4 bases from V and 2 bases from J; junction bases left unmatched: 7. The CDR3 has 15 amino acids. The CDR3, as DNA: TGCGCCAGCAGCCGTGGACAGGGCGTCACCTACGAGCAGTACTTC. Its protein is CASSRGQGVTYEQYF.

The V call is TRBV5-6, the J call TRBJ1-2, with TRBD1 matching 9 bases. V was clipped by 0 bases and J by 8 bases; unmatched bases: 8. The CDR3 is 15 amino acids. Germline V gene sequence: CDR1 SGHDT, CDR2 YYEEEE. The CDR3 DNA reads as TGTGCCAGCAGCTTGGTCGTCCGACAGGGGGGAGGCTACACCTTC. This codes for CASSLVVRQGGGYTF.

The chain employs TRBV4-3 and TRBJ2-3; 9 bases are shared with TRBD2. The CDR3 length is 17 residues. Per the germline V gene, CDR1 is LGHNA and CDR2 is YSLEER. The junction had 9 bases not matched to a gene; V was cut back by 0 bases and J by 5 bases. CDR3 amino acids: CASSQDQQREDVDTQYF. The CDR3 nucleotides are TGCGCCAGCAGCCAAGATCAGCAGCGGGAGGATGTAGATACGCAGTATTTT.

The rearrangement uses TRBV30 and TRBJ1-5, with D perhaps matching TRBD1 (5 bases). CDR1 is GTSNPN and CDR2 is SVGIG in the germline V gene (reference sequence). Trimming shortened V by 2 bases and J by 6 bases, and 14 bases separated the two germline ends. The CDR3 contains 14 residues. The CDR3 bases are TGTGCCTGGAGTCCCGACCCCGGGGGTCAGCCCCAGCATTTT. Translated, it gives CAWSPDPGGQPQHF.

The V call is TRBV16, the J call TRBJ1-3; no firm D call. The germline V gene has CDR1 KGHSY and CDR2 FQNENV. CDR3 size: 15 residues. Trimming pared 0 bases from V and 2 bases from J, leaving 8 bases between. The CDR3 region has the DNA TGTGCCAGCAGCCAATCGGGAGGAACTGGAAACACCATATATTTT. Its translation is CASSQSGGTGNTIYF.

The rearrangement uses TRBV28 and TRBJ2-1; the D gene is possibly TRBD2 (5 bases). This CDR3 has 13 amino acids. Trimming took off 3 bases at V and 9 bases at J, with 12 bases between the two ends. Germline V CDR1 and CDR2: MDHEN, SYDVKM. CDR3 in amino acids: CASSFGIVSEQFF. The DNA of the CDR3 is TGTGCCAGCAGTTTCGGGATAGTATCTGAGCAGTTCTTC.

CDR3 residues: CASSRTRYKEAFF. The CDR3 nucleotides are TGCGCCAGCAGCCGGACACGGTATAAGGAAGCTTTCTTT. The chain links TRBV4-1 to TRBJ1-1, with a weak D call TRBD1 (5 bases). The CDR3 consists of 13 residues. CDR1 and CDR2 (germline): MGHRA, YSYEKL. Trimming removed 4 bases at V and 8 bases at J, with 14 bases between.

This clone came up once. DNA for the CDR3: TGTGCCTGGAGTGCGACAGGGTCGTTAAATTATGGCTACACCTTC. Protein product: CAWSATGSLNYGYTF. The rearrangement uses TRBV30 and TRBJ1-2, with 7 bases fitting TRBD1. This CDR3 has 15 residues. The junction had 10 bases not matched to a gene; V was cut back by 1 base and J by 5 bases. CDR1 is GTSNPN and CDR2 is SVGIG in the germline V gene (reference sequence).

V gene TRBV6-2 or TRBV6-3 combines with J gene TRBJ2-7, with a weak D call TRBD2 (5 bases). Between the trimmed V and J ends, which lost 4 bases and 6 bases, there was a span of 7 bases. The CDR3 is 11 residues long. CDR1 MNHEY and CDR2 SVGEGT come from the germline V gene. The CDR3 bases are TGTGCCAGCAGTTTAGGGAGCGAGCAGTACTTC. Protein: CASSLGSEQYF.

The V and J genes are TRBV7-2 and TRBJ1-1; D unresolved. Per germline, CDR1 SGHTA and CDR2 FQGNSA. Trimming removed 1 base from V and 1 base from J, with 7 bases in between. This CDR3 is 14 amino acids long. The CDR3 loop is CASSLVPQNTEAFF. For the CDR3, the DNA is TGTGCCAGCAGCTTAGTGCCACAGAACACTGAAGCTTTCTTT.

The chain combines TRBV10-3 with TRBJ1-2, with D possibly TRBD1 on 6 matching bases. Germline CDR1 is ENHRY and CDR2 is SYGVKD. This CDR3 is built from 15 residues. The germline V and J ends were trimmed by 4 bases and 7 bases, with 19 bases remaining between them. The CDR3 sequence is CAISVGTRQDPGYTF. The CDR3 DNA is TGTGCCATCAGTGTTGGTACGAGACAGGACCCTGGCTACACCTTC.

The chain is built from TRBV25-1 and TRBJ2-5; D gene unclear. This CDR3 is built from 13 residues. The germline gives CDR1 MGHDK, CDR2 SYGVNS. V was cut by 1 base and J by 7 bases, with 10 bases left in between. Here the CDR3 reads CASSESTDGTQYF. The CDR3 nucleotides are TGTGCCAGCAGTGAATCAACAGACGGGACCCAGTACTTC.

The chain employs TRBV7-8 and TRBJ2-3; TRBD1 matches 7 bases. V trimming: 1 base; J trimming: 6 bases; junction bases outside the gene matches: 7. The CDR3 consists of 15 residues. The germline gives CDR1 SGHVS, CDR2 FQNEAQ. The CDR3 DNA reads as TGTGCCAGCAGCTTAGAACAGGGGATCGGTGATACGCAGTATTTT. Translation gives CASSLEQGIGDTQYF.

The J gene is TRBJ1-1, the V gene TRBV29-1; 7 bases agree with TRBD1. The V segment lost 6 bases and the J segment 1 base; nucleotides outside the gene matches: 5. CDR1 and CDR2 from the germline V gene are SQVTM and ANQGSEA. The CDR3 length is 13 residues. CDR3 DNA sequence: TGCAGCGTGAGACAGGGACGGAACACTGAAGCTTTCTTT. It encodes CSVRQGRNTEAFF.

This chain links TRBV28 with TRBJ1-2; D is unclear. The CDR3 is 14 residues long. Trimming removed 8 bases from V and 0 bases from J, with 13 bases in between. Germline-derived CDR1 and CDR2 are MDHEN and SYDVKM. CDR3 amino acids: CASALYSTNYGYTF. CDR3 in DNA: TGTGCCAGCGCCTTATACTCCACTAACTATGGCTACACCTTC.

This chain links TRBV6-2 or TRBV6-3 with TRBJ2-7; 10 bases line up with TRBD1. Germline V CDR1 and CDR2: MNHEY, SVGEGT. The V segment lost 5 bases and the J segment 2 bases; nucleotides outside the gene matches: 6. This CDR3 comprises 15 residues. The CDR3 loop reads CASSLTGTGAYEQYF. The CDR3 DNA is TGTGCCAGCAGTCTTACCGGGACAGGGGCCTACGAGCAGTACTTC.

The rearrangement links TRBV5-1 to TRBJ2-7, with TRBD2 matching over 12 bases. CDR1 is SGHRS, CDR2 YFSETQ, per germline. The trim removed 4 bases at V and 3 bases at J, leaving 5 bases unmatched. The CDR3 is made up of 15 amino acids. In DNA, the CDR3 is TGCGCCAGCAGCAGTGGACTAGCGGGGAACTACGAGCAGTACTTC. As protein: CASSSGLAGNYEQYF.